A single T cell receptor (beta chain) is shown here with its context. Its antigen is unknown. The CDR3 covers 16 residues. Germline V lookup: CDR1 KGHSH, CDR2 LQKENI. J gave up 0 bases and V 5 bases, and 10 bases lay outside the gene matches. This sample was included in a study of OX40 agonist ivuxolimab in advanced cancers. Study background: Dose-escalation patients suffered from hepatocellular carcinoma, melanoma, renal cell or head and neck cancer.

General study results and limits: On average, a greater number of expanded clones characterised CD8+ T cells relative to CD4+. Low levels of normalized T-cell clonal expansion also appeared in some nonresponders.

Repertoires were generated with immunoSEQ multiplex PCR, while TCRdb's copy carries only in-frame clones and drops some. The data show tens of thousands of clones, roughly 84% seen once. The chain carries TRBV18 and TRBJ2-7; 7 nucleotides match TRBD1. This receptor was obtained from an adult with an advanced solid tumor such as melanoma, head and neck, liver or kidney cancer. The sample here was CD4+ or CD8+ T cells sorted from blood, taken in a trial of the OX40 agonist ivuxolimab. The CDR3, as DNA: TGTGCCAGCTCAGAGTCCGGGACAGAGAGCTCCTACGAGCAGTACTTC. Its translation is CASSESGTESSYEQYF.